Listed below are T cell receptor beta chains from one sample, sequenced in a study of cytomegalovirus exposure and HLA in healthy donors. TCRdb's table, derived via immunoSEQ multiplex PCR, lists solely in-frame clones and lacks some. The sample has 150,000 to 200,000 clones. The sequenced sample was PBMCs. These TCRs come from a woman under 30 in good health and CMV-seropositive. CDR3s include the opening cysteine and the closing phenylalanine or tryptophan. D genes are given only for firm matches. Where a row states a size, it is once, few, many or the class of an expanded clone; other rows omit it.

V gene	J gene	D gene	clone size	CDR3 DNA	CDR3 protein
TRBV5-4	TRBJ2-7	TRBD2	.	TGTGCCAGCAGCGGAGTAAGCGGGGCAGCCTACGAGCAGTACTTC	CASSGVSGAAYEQYF
TRBV27	TRBJ1-2	.	.	TGTGCCAGCAGTTTAATTCTCCATGGAGCTCTAGACTATGGCTACACCTTC	CASSLILHGALDYGYTF
TRBV5-6	TRBJ2-1	TRBD2	.	TGTGCCAGCAGCTCGGGAGGGGACTACAATGAGCAGTTCTTC	CASSSGGDYNEQFF
TRBV14	TRBJ1-2	.	.	TGTGCCAGCAGCCAAGTGGGGGCAGCTAACTATGGCTACACCTTC	CASSQVGAANYGYTF
TRBV5-1	TRBJ1-2	.	.	TGCGCCAGCAGCTTGAACGCTGGGGGGAACTATGGCTACACCTTC	CASSLNAGGNYGYTF
TRBV6-1	TRBJ2-5	TRBD2	.	TGTGCCAGCACCCGAACGGGGGGTATAGGGGAGACCCAGTACTTC	CASTRTGGIGETQYF
TRBV4-2	TRBJ2-3	TRBD2	.	TGTGCCAGCAGCCAAGTAGTATCAGCGGGGGGAGCGGATACGCAGTATTTT	CASSQVVSAGGADTQYF
TRBV29-1	TRBJ1-2	.	.	TGCAGCGTTCCTAGCGGGCGCTATGGCTACACCTTC	CSVPSGRYGYTF
TRBV25-1	TRBJ2-1	TRBD2	.	TGTGCCAGCAGTGCGTCTAGCGGGCAGCAGTTCTTC	CASSASSGQQFF
TRBV7-2	TRBJ2-1	TRBD2	.	TGTGCCAGCAGCTTAGGGACTAGCGGGGCCAGATATGAGCAGTTCTTC	CASSLGTSGARYEQFF
TRBV19	TRBJ1-2	.	.	TGTGCCAGTAGCACCGGTGTGAACTATGGCTACACCTTC	CASSTGVNYGYTF
TRBV10-3	TRBJ2-1	.	.	TGTGCCATCAGTGCTCGAGGGGAGGTGGACAATGAGCAGTTCTTC	CAISARGEVDNEQFF
TRBV4-1	TRBJ2-1	TRBD1	.	TGCGCCAGCGCCCAATCGGGGACAGTCGGATATTACAATGAGCAGTTCTTC	CASAQSGTVGYYNEQFF
TRBV9	TRBJ2-2	TRBD1	.	TGTGCCAGCAGCGTAGCGACAGGGGGCTTCACCGGGGAGCTGTTTTTT	CASSVATGGFTGELFF
TRBV5-1	TRBJ1-4	.	.	TGCGCCAGCAGGGACAGCACTTCGGGTAATGAAAAACTGTTTTTT	CASRDSTSGNEKLFF
TRBV7-6	TRBJ2-6	.	.	TGTGCCAGCAGCTTAGTATCTGGGGCCAACGTCCTGACTTTC	CASSLVSGANVLTF
TRBV19	TRBJ1-5	.	.	TGTGCCAGTAAATCCCCGGGCAGGGGATTCCATCAGCCCCAGCATTTT	CASKSPGRGFHQPQHF
TRBV29-1	TRBJ2-5	.	.	TGCTCAAAAGAGACCCAGTACTTC	CSKETQYF
TRBV10-1	TRBJ2-2	TRBD2	.	TGCGCCAGCAGCGCTACTAGCGGGAGGGCCCCAGCCGGGGAGCTGTTTTTT	CASSATSGRAPAGELFF
TRBV7-3	TRBJ2-1	TRBD2	.	TGTGCCAGCAGCGTGACTAGCGGGGGGGCGGGGAATGAGCAGTTCTTC	CASSVTSGGAGNEQFF
TRBV2	TRBJ2-5	TRBD2	.	TGTGCCAGCAGCCGGGGACTAGCGGGGGACCAAGAGACCCAGTACTTC	CASSRGLAGDQETQYF
TRBV5-1	TRBJ2-5	.	.	TGCGCCAGCAGCCGGACCGACTGGGGGGGCCGGGAGACCCAGTACTTC	CASSRTDWGGRETQYF
TRBV6-4	TRBJ2-5	TRBD1	.	TGTGCCAGCAGTTCCCAGGGGGCGCCACAAGAGACCCAGTACTTC	CASSSQGAPQETQYF
TRBV6-4	TRBJ1-3	.	.	TGTGCCCCCAAGGCCCGACTGGATCGGCGCTCTGGAAACACCATATATTTT	CAPKARLDRRSGNTIYF
TRBV2	TRBJ2-3	.	.	TGTGCCAGCAAACAGTTCCGGGGGGCCGAGGATACGCAGTATTTT	CASKQFRGAEDTQYF
TRBV19	TRBJ1-1	TRBD1	.	TGTGCCAGTAGAAGGCTTGGGCAGGGGGCGCAGAGCACTGAAGCTTTCTTT	CASRRLGQGAQSTEAFF
TRBV7-9	TRBJ1-2	.	.	TGTGCCAGCAGCTACTCGGGAGATCATCGGACTATTGGCTACACCTTC	CASSYSGDHRTIGYTF
TRBV6-1	TRBJ1-5	.	.	TGTGCCAGCAGTGAAAGGGGTTATAGCAATCAGCCCCAGCATTTT	CASSERGYSNQPQHF
TRBV7-2	TRBJ2-3	TRBD1	.	TGTGCCAGCAGCTCCCGACAGGGGGCGGGAGATACGCAGTATTTT	CASSSRQGAGDTQYF
TRBV6-1	TRBJ1-4	.	.	TGTGCCACTGACAGGCGGTATAATGAAAAACTGTTTTTT	CATDRRYNEKLFF
TRBV18	TRBJ1-2	TRBD1	.	TGTGCCAGCTCACCCAGGACAGGGGTGGGGTATGGCTACACCTTC	CASSPRTGVGYGYTF
TRBV7-9	TRBJ1-6	TRBD1	.	TGTGCCAGCAGCCGATGGGACAGGGATAATTCACCCCTCCACTTT	CASSRWDRDNSPLHF
TRBV4-3	TRBJ2-2	TRBD2	.	TGCGCCAGCAGCCCATGGGTAGCGGGCGCCGGGGGAGGCACCGGGGAGCTGTTTTTT	CASSPWVAGAGGGTGELFF
TRBV10-3	TRBJ1-1	.	.	TGTGCCACCCGACAGGCCACGAACACTGAAGCTTTCTTT	CATRQATNTEAFF
TRBV5-1	TRBJ1-1	.	.	TGCGCCAGCACGGGGGGCGGCACGGGCTTCGCTGAAGCTTTCTTT	CASTGGGTGFAEAFF
TRBV18	TRBJ2-7	TRBD2	.	TGTGCCAGCTCCCGTGGACTAGCCGAGTCCTACGAGCAGTACTTC	CASSRGLAESYEQYF
TRBV5-1	TRBJ1-2	TRBD1	.	TGCGCCAGCAGCTCGGACAGGGTGAATGGCTACACCTTC	CASSSDRVNGYTF
TRBV27	TRBJ2-7	TRBD2	.	TGTGCCAGCAGTCCGGGGACTAGCGACTACGAGCAGTACTTC	CASSPGTSDYEQYF
TRBV21-1	TRBJ1-4	.	.	TGTGCCAGCAGCAAAGTCGACAGGGCAACTAATGAAAAACTGTTTTTT	CASSKVDRATNEKLFF
TRBV6-5	TRBJ1-1	TRBD1	.	TGTGCCAGCAGATTCAGGGGGACTGAAGCTTTCTTT	CASRFRGTEAFF
TRBV7-9	TRBJ1-6	.	medium-sized	TGTGCCAGCACCTCCCGAGCAGGGATTCATTCACCCCTCCACTTT	CASTSRAGIHSPLHF
TRBV7-8	TRBJ2-2	.	.	TGTGCCAGCAGCCCCGGGACTCAGAACACCGGGGAGCTGTTTTTT	CASSPGTQNTGELFF
TRBV9	TRBJ1-1	.	.	TGTGCCAGCAGCGTGGGAGGGGCTTCCGTCGGGGCCGCGAACACTGAAGCTTTCTTT	CASSVGGASVGAANTEAFF
TRBV5-6	TRBJ2-1	.	.	TGTGCCAGCAGCCTAGGTGCTCAGGGGACTGAGCAGTTCTTC	CASSLGAQGTEQFF
TRBV19	TRBJ1-2	TRBD1	.	TGTGCCAGTAGTATAGGGGACAGGGGGCTCTATGGCTACACCTTC	CASSIGDRGLYGYTF
TRBV7-3	TRBJ2-5	TRBD1	.	TGTGCCAGCAGGCCCACGGGACAGGGGGGAGAGACCCAGTACTTC	CASRPTGQGGETQYF
TRBV19	TRBJ2-7	.	.	TGTGCCACCTCTATGGCGGTGGCCACCGGCTACGAGCAGTACTTC	CATSMAVATGYEQYF
TRBV6-1	TRBJ1-2	TRBD1	.	TGTGCCAGCAGTGTGGGGGACAGGGTATATTATGGCTACACCTTC	CASSVGDRVYYGYTF
TRBV7-2	TRBJ1-2	.	.	TGTGCCAGCAGCTTACGGGGGTCCTTCGATGCCGCCTTCTTC	CASSLRGSFDAAFF
TRBV9	TRBJ2-5	.	.	TGTGCCAGCAGCCCAAGCGGGCGAGAGACCCAGTACTTC	CASSPSGRETQYF
TRBV6-4	TRBJ2-1	TRBD2	.	TGTGCCAGCAGTAATCGGACTAGCGGACACAATGAGCAGTTCTTC	CASSNRTSGHNEQFF
TRBV19	TRBJ2-5	TRBD2	.	TGTGCCAGTAGTACCGGGACTAGCGGGGGGGCCCGGGAGACCCAGTACTTC	CASSTGTSGGARETQYF
TRBV28	TRBJ2-7	TRBD1	.	TGTGCCAGCTCATCAATCGGGACAGGGAACGACGAGCAGTACTTC	CASSSIGTGNDEQYF
TRBV25-1	TRBJ1-5	TRBD1	.	TGTGCCAGCAGTGGGACAGGGGGGGATCAGCCCCAGCATTTT	CASSGTGGDQPQHF